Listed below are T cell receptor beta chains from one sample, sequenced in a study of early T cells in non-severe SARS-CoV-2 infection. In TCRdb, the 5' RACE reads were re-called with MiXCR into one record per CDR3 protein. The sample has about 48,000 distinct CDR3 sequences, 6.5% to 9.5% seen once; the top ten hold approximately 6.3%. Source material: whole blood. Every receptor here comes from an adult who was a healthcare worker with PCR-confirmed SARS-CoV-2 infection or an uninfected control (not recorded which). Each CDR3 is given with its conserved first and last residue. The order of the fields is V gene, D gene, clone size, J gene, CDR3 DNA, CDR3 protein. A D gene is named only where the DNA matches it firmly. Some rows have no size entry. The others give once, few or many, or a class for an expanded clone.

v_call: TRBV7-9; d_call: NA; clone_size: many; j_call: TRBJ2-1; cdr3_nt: TGTGCCAGCAGCCTTGATCGCGGACTCTACAATGAGCAGTTCTTC; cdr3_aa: CASSLDRGLYNEQFF
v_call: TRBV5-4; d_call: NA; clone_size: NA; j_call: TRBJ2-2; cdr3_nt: TGTGCCAGCAGACGATCGGACACCGGGGAGCTGTTTTTT; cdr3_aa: CASRRSDTGELFF
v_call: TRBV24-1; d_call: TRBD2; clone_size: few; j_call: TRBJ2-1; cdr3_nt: TGTGCCACCAGTGATTTGACCCGGGGTAGCGGGGGGAGCAATGAGCAGTTCTTC; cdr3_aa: CATSDLTRGSGGSNEQFF
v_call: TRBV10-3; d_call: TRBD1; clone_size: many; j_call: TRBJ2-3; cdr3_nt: TGTGCCATCAGTGGCCATGGACAGGGGGATAGCACAGATACGCAGTATTTT; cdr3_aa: CAISGHGQGDSTDTQYF
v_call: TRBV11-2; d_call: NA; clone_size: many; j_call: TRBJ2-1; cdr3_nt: TGTGCCAGCAGCTTAGACAGGGGGGATGAGCAGTTCTTC; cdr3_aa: CASSLDRGDEQFF
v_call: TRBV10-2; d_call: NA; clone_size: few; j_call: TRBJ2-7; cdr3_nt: TGCGCCAGCAGTGAGTTTCCAGAGGGGTTGGGTTACGAGCAGTACTTC; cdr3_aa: CASSEFPEGLGYEQYF
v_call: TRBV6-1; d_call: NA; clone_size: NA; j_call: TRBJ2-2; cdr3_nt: TGTGCCAGCAGTGGAAGAGGGCGGGATATCGGGGAGCTGTTTTTT; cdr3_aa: CASSGRGRDIGELFF
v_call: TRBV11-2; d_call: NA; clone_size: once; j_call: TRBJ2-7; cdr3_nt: TGTGCCAGCAATCCCGGGACAAATAACTTCTACGAGCAGTACTTC; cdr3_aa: CASNPGTNNFYEQYF
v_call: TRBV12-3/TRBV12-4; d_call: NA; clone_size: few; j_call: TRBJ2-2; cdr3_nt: TGTGCCAGCAGTTTCAGGGAAGGGGAGCTGTTTTTT; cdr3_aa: CASSFREGELFF
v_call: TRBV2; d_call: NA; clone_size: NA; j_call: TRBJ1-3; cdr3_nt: TGTGCCAGCACCGCTCCGAGCTCTGGAAACACCATATATTTT; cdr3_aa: CASTAPSSGNTIYF
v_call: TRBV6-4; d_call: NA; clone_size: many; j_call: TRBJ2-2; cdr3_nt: TGTGCCAGCAGTGAAAGTAGCACCGGGGAGCTGTTTTTT; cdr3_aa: CASSESSTGELFF
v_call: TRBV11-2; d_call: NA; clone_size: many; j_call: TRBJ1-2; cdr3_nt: TGTGCCAGCAGCTTACCAGGCGGGGGGAATGGCTACACCTTC; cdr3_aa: CASSLPGGGNGYTF
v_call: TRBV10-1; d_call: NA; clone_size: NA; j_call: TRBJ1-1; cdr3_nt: TGCGCCAGCAGTGCCACAAGGTCGGTGGGCACTGAAGCTTTCTTT; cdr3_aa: CASSATRSVGTEAFF
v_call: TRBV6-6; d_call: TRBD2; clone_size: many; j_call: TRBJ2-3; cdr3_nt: TGTGCCAGCAGTCACACTAGCGGCTCAGATACGCAGTATTTT; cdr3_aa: CASSHTSGSDTQYF
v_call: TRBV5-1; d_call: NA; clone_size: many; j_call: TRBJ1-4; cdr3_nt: TGCGCCAGCAGCCCTACCCCGCAGCGGGAAAAACTGTTTTTT; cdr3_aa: CASSPTPQREKLFF
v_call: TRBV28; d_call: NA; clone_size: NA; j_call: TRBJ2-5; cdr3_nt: TGTGCCAGCAGTCCCCCGGGACACGAGACCCAGTACTTC; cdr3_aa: CASSPPGHETQYF
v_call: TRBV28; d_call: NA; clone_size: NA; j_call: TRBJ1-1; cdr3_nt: TGTGCCAGCAGTTTCAGGGCTTCTGAAGCTTTCTTT; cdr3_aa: CASSFRASEAFF
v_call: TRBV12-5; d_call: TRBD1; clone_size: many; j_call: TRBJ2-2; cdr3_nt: TGTGCTAGTGGTTTGTTGACAGGGGGAGCCACCGGGGAGCTGTTTTTT; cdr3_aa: CASGLLTGGATGELFF
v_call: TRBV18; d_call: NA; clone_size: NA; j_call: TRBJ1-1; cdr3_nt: TGTGCCAGCTCACCTTCGGGGACGGCTGACACTGAAGCTTTCTTT; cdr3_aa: CASSPSGTADTEAFF
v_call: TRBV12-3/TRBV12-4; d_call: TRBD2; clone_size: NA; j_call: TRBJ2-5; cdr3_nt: TGTGCCAGCACAACCGCAGGGACTACGGAGACCCAGTACTTC; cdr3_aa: CASTTAGTTETQYF
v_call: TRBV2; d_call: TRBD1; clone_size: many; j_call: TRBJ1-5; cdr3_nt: TGTGCCAGCAGGGAACAGGGGGCGGGTCAGCCCCAGCATTTT; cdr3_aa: CASREQGAGQPQHF
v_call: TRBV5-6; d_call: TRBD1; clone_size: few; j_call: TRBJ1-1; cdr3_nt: TGTGCCAGCCGACGAACAGGGGGCACTGAAGCTTTCTTT; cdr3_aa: CASRRTGGTEAFF
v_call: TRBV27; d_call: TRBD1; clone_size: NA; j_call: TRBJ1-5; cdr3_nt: TGTGCCAGCAGCGTGACAGGGCGGAATCAGCCCCAGCATTTT; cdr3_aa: CASSVTGRNQPQHF
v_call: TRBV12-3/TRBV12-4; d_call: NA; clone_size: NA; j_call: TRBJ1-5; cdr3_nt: TGTGCCAGCAGTTTATATCCAGAAAATGGACAGCCCCAGCATTTT; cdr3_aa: CASSLYPENGQPQHF
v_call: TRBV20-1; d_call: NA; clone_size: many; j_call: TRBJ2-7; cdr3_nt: TGCAGTGCTATGAGGGAGCAGTACTTC; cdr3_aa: CSAMREQYF
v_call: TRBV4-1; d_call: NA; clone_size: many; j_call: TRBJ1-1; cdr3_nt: TGCGCCAGCAGCCATACCGGGCTGAACACTGAAGCTTTCTTT; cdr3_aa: CASSHTGLNTEAFF